This T cell receptor (beta chain) was found in a study of blood T cell repertoires in COVID-19 (TCRdb year 2020). Regarding the study in general: The collaborator samples originated in the United States, Italy and Spain and spanned the acute and convalescent phases of COVID-19. The repertoires were released in a freely available public database intended as a resource for research on the immune response to SARS-CoV-2. The material from the prospective study consisted of cDNA or gDNA derived from T cells, B-cell-depleted T cells, or PBMCs. The dataset comprised deeply sampled blood TCRbeta repertoires from subjects exposed to, actively infected with, or recovered from COVID-19. Where HLA class I and class II types were available, the types were taken from metadata supplied by the sample provider, not from assay-based typing. Samples were obtained from the ongoing ImmuneRACE study (first 160 participants) and from approximately 1,200 subjects provided by 6 global collaborators. Sample metadata almost always included a de-identified subject ID, COVID-19 status, age in years and sex. Broad study findings and their caveats: How much clinical and demographic metadata was included differed by source and by participant, and the metadata was provided uncurated.

Participants in the prospective study were enrolled through a virtual design, were aged roughly 18 to 100 years, and lived in about two dozen United States geographic areas. In the prospective study, cohorts were assigned on the basis of participant-reported clinical history obtained from a screening survey and a study questionnaire. Recovered participants in ImmuneRACE Cohort 3 were defined by two consecutive negative NP/OP PCR tests, clearance by a healthcare professional, or resolution of symptoms. In the prospective study, mobile phlebotomists collected whole blood, serum and a nasopharyngeal or oropharyngeal swab from each participant. Prospective study participants could optionally give additional blood draws and questionnaires over an approximately two-month period. Blood samples from the prospective study were shipped frozen or at room temperature prior to DNA extraction. Of note for this clone: It has no known antigen specificity. No base-level quality is on record; no much larger clone is a single base apart.

TCRbeta CDR3 regions were amplified from genomic DNA by means of the immunoSEQ Assay, a bias-controlled multiplex PCR. As for how the authors treated the data: The number of nucleated cells in each sample was estimated by amplification of reference gene primers within the assay. To quantify the absolute abundance of each unique TCRbeta CDR3 rearrangement, sequence reads were collapsed and filtered. Productive Simpson clonality was computed per sample as the square root of Simpson's diversity index over productive rearrangements. The immuneACCESS repertoire file appears here via TCRdb, limited to in-frame rearrangements. These files lack a portion of the clones; in checked studies, under half of the deficit traces to unresolved V genes, and the cause of the others is not known. The D gene and trimming were derived from the DNA, and the V and J assignments and clone size from that table. Within this sample are 80,000 to 130,000 clones, with around 86% of them counted one time only. Under 3.5% of the sample goes to the ten largest clones.

Sequences MNHNS (CDR1) and SASEGT (CDR2) are obtained from the germline V gene. From its cysteine to its phenylalanine, the CDR3 spans 16 amino acids. The only DNA kept is the CDR3, 48 bases in frame from the first base. V is cut by 2 bases and J by 1 base, and the space between the germline ends is 15 bases. The rearranged segments are TRBV6-1 and TRBJ2-7; 6 matching bases give a weak D call of TRBD1. Specimen: PBMCs or T cells enriched from blood (not recorded which). The sequence came from a woman aged 45-65 years who had recovered from COVID-19. The bases are TGTGCCAGCAGTGAATTGCCGGCGAGGGGGTCCTACGAGCAGTACTTC. Its coded protein is CASSELPARGSYEQYF.